These T cell receptor beta chains were read from a single sample in a study of blood T cells in healthy people across ages. TCRdb processed the 5' RACE reads anew with MiXCR; each CDR3 protein has one entry. The sample shows 850,000 to 950,000 distinct CDR3 sequences, roughly 26% of them seen only once. What was sequenced was blood. The source is a woman older than 75 in good health. The CDR3 runs from the conserved cysteine through the conserved F or W. The order of the fields is clone size, V gene, J gene, D gene, CDR3 DNA, CDR3 protein. A D gene is named only where the DNA matches it firmly. Only part of the rows carry a size: once, few, many, or a class if the clone is expanded.

clone size: few
V gene: TRBV20-1
J gene: TRBJ1-5
D gene: TRBD1
CDR3 DNA: TGCAGTGCTAGAGATATGACAGGGATTAGCAATCAGCCCCAGCATTTT
CDR3 protein: CSARDMTGISNQPQHF

clone size: few
V gene: TRBV6-6
J gene: TRBJ1-1
D gene: NA
CDR3 DNA: TGTGCCAGCAGTTACTCGCAGCTTCCGAACACTGAAGCTTTCTTT
CDR3 protein: CASSYSQLPNTEAFF

clone size: few
V gene: TRBV20-1
J gene: TRBJ2-5
D gene: TRBD1
CDR3 DNA: TGCAGTGCCCTGACCCGGACAGGGGGTTTAGGGAAAGAGACCCAGTACTTC
CDR3 protein: CSALTRTGGLGKETQYF

clone size: many
V gene: TRBV12-3/TRBV12-4
J gene: TRBJ2-1
D gene: TRBD1
CDR3 DNA: TGTGCCAGCACCAATCGAAGGGGACAGGGGGTTATGGGTGAGCAGTTCTTC
CDR3 protein: CASTNRRGQGVMGEQFF

clone size: NA
V gene: TRBV12-3/TRBV12-4
J gene: TRBJ2-3
D gene: NA
CDR3 DNA: TGTGCCCCCCCACGGGGGGCGGGGAGCACAGATACGCAGTATTTT
CDR3 protein: CAPPRGAGSTDTQYF

clone size: NA
V gene: TRBV10-3
J gene: TRBJ1-5
D gene: TRBD1
CDR3 DNA: TGTGCCGTCAGCGCGGGACAGTCGGAAAGTCCCCAGCATTTT
CDR3 protein: CAVSAGQSESPQHF

clone size: NA
V gene: TRBV20-1
J gene: TRBJ1-1
D gene: NA
CDR3 DNA: TGCAGCCTACACGAGGGGAGAGGGGTGAACACTGAAGCTTTCTTT
CDR3 protein: CSLHEGRGVNTEAFF

clone size: many
V gene: TRBV7-9
J gene: TRBJ2-7
D gene: TRBD1
CDR3 DNA: TGTGCCAGCAGCAGGACAGGAACCGAGCAGTACTTC
CDR3 protein: CASSRTGTEQYF

clone size: many
V gene: TRBV5-6
J gene: TRBJ2-5
D gene: TRBD2
CDR3 DNA: TGTGCCAGCAGCTACCGGACTAGCGGGGGGGCGAGGGAGACCCAGTACTTC
CDR3 protein: CASSYRTSGGARETQYF

clone size: NA
V gene: TRBV6-1
J gene: TRBJ1-5
D gene: TRBD1
CDR3 DNA: TGTGCCAGCAGTGAAGGGACAGGGGTCAGCAATCAGCCCCAGCATTTT
CDR3 protein: CASSEGTGVSNQPQHF

clone size: many
V gene: TRBV6-2/TRBV6-3
J gene: TRBJ2-1
D gene: NA
CDR3 DNA: TGTGCCAGCAACCCTCTGGGGGGGGGGCAGGATAATGAGCAGTTCTTC
CDR3 protein: CASNPLGGGQDNEQFF

clone size: NA
V gene: TRBV20-1
J gene: TRBJ2-5
D gene: TRBD2
CDR3 DNA: TGCAGTGCTAGAGATCCCCTAGCGGTTTCACAAGAGACCCAGTACTTC
CDR3 protein: CSARDPLAVSQETQYF

clone size: NA
V gene: TRBV7-9
J gene: TRBJ1-2
D gene: NA
CDR3 DNA: TGTGCCGGCAGCTTAGCCAGGGATGGCTACACCTTC
CDR3 protein: CAGSLARDGYTF

clone size: few
V gene: TRBV15
J gene: TRBJ1-3
D gene: NA
CDR3 DNA: TGTGCCACCAGCCTAAACCTTGGGAACACCATATATTTT
CDR3 protein: CATSLNLGNTIYF

clone size: many
V gene: TRBV20-1
J gene: TRBJ2-1
D gene: NA
CDR3 DNA: TGCAGTGCTAGACAGGGGGGGTCCGGCAATGAGCAGTTCTTC
CDR3 protein: CSARQGGSGNEQFF

clone size: NA
V gene: TRBV14
J gene: TRBJ1-1
D gene: NA
CDR3 DNA: TGTGCCAGCAGCCAAGGGTGGCAGGGAACTGAAGCTTTCTTT
CDR3 protein: CASSQGWQGTEAFF

clone size: many
V gene: TRBV20-1
J gene: TRBJ2-4
D gene: TRBD1
CDR3 DNA: TGCAGTGCTAGAACTCATTGGGGGAGACAGGGGAAAAACATTCAGTACTTC
CDR3 protein: CSARTHWGRQGKNIQYF

clone size: few
V gene: TRBV20-1
J gene: TRBJ1-2
D gene: NA
CDR3 DNA: TGCAGTGCTAGAGAACCCGGGGGCCTTGGCTACACCTTC
CDR3 protein: CSAREPGGLGYTF

clone size: many
V gene: TRBV6-6
J gene: TRBJ1-2
D gene: NA
CDR3 DNA: TGTGCCAGCAGACCGGGCACTATGGGCTACACCTTC
CDR3 protein: CASRPGTMGYTF

clone size: many
V gene: TRBV18
J gene: TRBJ2-4
D gene: NA
CDR3 DNA: TGTGCCAGCTCACCACCGAATCTAGCCAAAAACATTCAGTACTTC
CDR3 protein: CASSPPNLAKNIQYF

clone size: many
V gene: TRBV7-9
J gene: TRBJ1-2
D gene: NA
CDR3 DNA: TGTGCCAGCAGCTCCGGGACATTCTATGGCTACACCTTC
CDR3 protein: CASSSGTFYGYTF

clone size: many
V gene: TRBV6-2/TRBV6-3
J gene: TRBJ2-1
D gene: TRBD2
CDR3 DNA: TGTGCCAGCAGAGCCCCTTTGGCGGGGGGTTACAATGAGCAGTTCTTC
CDR3 protein: CASRAPLAGGYNEQFF

clone size: NA
V gene: TRBV9
J gene: TRBJ2-4
D gene: TRBD2
CDR3 DNA: TGTGCCAGCAGCGTGGGTAGCGGGGGGGCCACGGGAAACATTCAGTACTTC
CDR3 protein: CASSVGSGGATGNIQYF

clone size: NA
V gene: TRBV2
J gene: TRBJ1-1
D gene: TRBD1
CDR3 DNA: TGTGCCAGCAGGGCCGGGACAGGGGGCTACGAAGCTTTCTTT
CDR3 protein: CASRAGTGGYEAFF

clone size: few
V gene: TRBV5-1
J gene: TRBJ1-1
D gene: NA
CDR3 DNA: TGCGCCAGCAGCTTGGAGGGGTTGGGCACTGAAGCTTTCTTT
CDR3 protein: CASSLEGLGTEAFF

clone size: many
V gene: TRBV20-1
J gene: TRBJ2-5
D gene: TRBD2
CDR3 DNA: TGCAGTGCAAACCGACTTACTAGCGCATCGGAGACCCAGTACTTC
CDR3 protein: CSANRLTSASETQYF

clone size: NA
V gene: TRBV19
J gene: TRBJ2-3
D gene: NA
CDR3 DNA: TGTGCCAGTGCCCCGCGGGACACAAGCACAGATACGCAGTATTTT
CDR3 protein: CASAPRDTSTDTQYF

clone size: many
V gene: TRBV6-2/TRBV6-3
J gene: TRBJ2-2
D gene: TRBD2
CDR3 DNA: TGTGCCAGCAACACAGGGGCTAGCGGGGCCTCGATTCCCGGGGAGCTGTTTTTT
CDR3 protein: CASNTGASGASIPGELFF

clone size: NA
V gene: TRBV6-2/TRBV6-3
J gene: TRBJ1-1
D gene: TRBD1
CDR3 DNA: TGTGCCAGCAGTTCAAGGGGACAGAGGAACGCTGAAGCTTTCTTT
CDR3 protein: CASSSRGQRNAEAFF

clone size: NA
V gene: TRBV6-2/TRBV6-3
J gene: TRBJ2-2
D gene: NA
CDR3 DNA: TGTGCCAGCAGAAGGGTAAACACCGGGGAGCTGTTTTTT
CDR3 protein: CASRRVNTGELFF

clone size: many
V gene: TRBV11-2
J gene: TRBJ2-7
D gene: TRBD1
CDR3 DNA: TGTGCCAGCAGCTCCCGGACAGGGGGCTACGAGCAGTACTTC
CDR3 protein: CASSSRTGGYEQYF

clone size: NA
V gene: TRBV7-7
J gene: TRBJ2-5
D gene: NA
CDR3 DNA: TGTGCTAGCAGCTTAGCTGCCAGCTTCCTGGAGACCCAGTACTTC
CDR3 protein: CASSLAASFLETQYF

clone size: many
V gene: TRBV7-2
J gene: TRBJ2-5
D gene: TRBD2
CDR3 DNA: TGTGCCAGCAGCTTAGCCGGACTAGCATCAGGAGAGACCCAGTACTTC
CDR3 protein: CASSLAGLASGETQYF

clone size: many
V gene: TRBV20-1
J gene: TRBJ2-1
D gene: TRBD2
CDR3 DNA: TGCAGTGCGCGGACTAGCGGGTACAATGAGCAGTTCTTC
CDR3 protein: CSARTSGYNEQFF

clone size: NA
V gene: TRBV7-8
J gene: TRBJ1-1
D gene: NA
CDR3 DNA: TGTGCCAGCAGCTTAGGCCTGCAGGCTAGAGCTGAAGCTTTCTTT
CDR3 protein: CASSLGLQARAEAFF

clone size: few
V gene: TRBV2
J gene: TRBJ1-3
D gene: NA
CDR3 DNA: TGTGCCACCAAAAAGGCCGCAAGCTCAACTGGAAACACCATATATTTT
CDR3 protein: CATKKAASSTGNTIYF